The 4 T cell receptor beta chains below come from one sample, sequenced in a study of blood T cell repertoires in COVID-19. The assay was immunoSEQ multiplex PCR, and TCRdb's table has in-frame clones only and misses some. The table lists about 120,000 clones, roughly nine tenths of them singletons. Sequencing used peripheral blood. The receptors stem from a man aged 55 to 70 with COVID-19, enrolled during active disease.

As DNA, the CDR3 is TGTGCCAGCAGTCTTCACCGGGACAGGGATCAGCCCCAGCATTTT. This sequence encodes CASSLHRDRDQPQHF. The chain combines TRBV28 with TRBJ1-5; 9 nucleotides match TRBD1. V shed 5 bases and J 5 bases; nucleotides not matched to a gene: 7. This CDR3 is 15 amino acids long. Germline V lookup: CDR1 MDHEN, CDR2 SYDVKM.

The V and J genes are TRBV5-1 and TRBJ2-5, with 11 bases identical to TRBD2. This CDR3 contains 16 residues. V dropped 4 bases and J dropped 4; count of bases not matched to a gene: 9. Germline V CDR1 and CDR2: SGHRS, YFSETQ. CDR3 in DNA: TGCGCCAGCAGCATAAATAGCGGGAGGGCGGGAGAGACCCAGTACTTC. This encodes CASSINSGRAGETQYF.

The chain is built from TRBV15 and TRBJ1-5, with TRBD1 matching over 7 bases. The CDR3 consists of 15 residues. V gave up 4 bases and J gave up 3 bases; unmatched junction bases: 6. Germline loops: CDR1 LNHNV, CDR2 YYDKDF (reference sequence). DNA of the CDR3: TGTGCCACCAGCAAGTACAGGGGTGACAATCAGCCCCAGCATTTT. This gives the protein CATSKYRGDNQPQHF.

The V call is TRBV5-1, the J call TRBJ2-5; 11 nucleotides agree with TRBD2. This CDR3 region has 15 residues. The germline V gene encodes CDR1 SGHRS and CDR2 YFSETQ. Losses at the gene ends were 5 bases for V and 5 bases for J; bases not matched to a gene: 8. This chain's CDR3 is CASRLLAGAGETQYF. In nucleotides, the CDR3 is TGCGCCAGCAGATTACTAGCGGGAGCCGGGGAGACCCAGTACTTC.